The present TCR beta chain was sequenced within a study of shared clonotypes between healthy human individuals. On the study more broadly: Aged between 18 and 49, the donors were a couple of women and three men.

This clone was observed a single time. No antigen is known for it. The table came from immunoSEQ multiplex PCR; TCRdb's copy has only in-frame clones and leaves some out. The top ten clones hold roughly 0.13% of a sample with 2,500,000 or so clones, about 92% of them seen once. Findings and limits, study-wide: Researchers sampled blood only, noting tissue repertoires likely differ. Clonotypes which were not shared had lower generation probabilities than clonotypes that all four donors shared.

The germline gives CDR1 MNHEY, CDR2 SVGAGI. V was clipped by 7 bases and J by 0 bases, with 10 bases between them. CDR3 length: 14 amino acids. This TCR came from a man aged 18-30 years in good health. This chain links TRBV6-5 with TRBJ1-5; no clear D gene. Material: naive CD4+ T cells sorted from blood. Subset: CD45RA+ positively selected. The CDR3 coding sequence is TGTGCCAGCACCAACGGGATTAGCAATCAGCCCCAGCATTTT. This codes for CASTNGISNQPQHF.